The clone carrying this T cell receptor beta chain was counted only a few times. Its antigen remains unknown. These data come from a study of OX40 agonist ivuxolimab in advanced cancers. About the research overall: There were three patients with partial responses, one having hepatocellular carcinoma and two cutaneous melanoma. Findings of the study overall: CD8+ T cells were the subset that, on average, had more expanded clones than CD4+. CD4+ and CD8+ T cells in blood underwent clonal expansion by week 6 at 0.1 to 3.0 mg/kg.

The method was immunoSEQ multiplex PCR; TCRdb's version includes in-frame clones alone and lacks a portion of them. The sample has tens of thousands of clones, over 65% seen once. The CDR3 spans 15 residues. With 5 bases removed from V and 9 bases from J, the gap between germline ends came to 20 bases. Germline lookup yields CDR1 SGHVS and CDR2 FQNEAQ. The sequencing used CD4+ or CD8+ T cells sorted from blood, collected in a trial of the OX40 agonist ivuxolimab. The source of this sequence is an adult with an advanced solid tumor such as melanoma, head and neck, liver or kidney cancer. The chain carries TRBV7-8 and TRBJ2-1, with a possible D match to TRBD1 (6 bases). The CDR3 nucleotides read TGTGCCAGCAGCCCCCCTGTGAGGGAAGGGGGTGAGCAGTTCTTC. It yields the protein CASSPPVREGGEQFF. Drawing the rest from reference TRBV7-8 and TRBJ2-1, the complete variable domain is GAGVSQSPRYKVAKRGQDVALRCDPISGHVSLFWYQQALGQGPEFLTYFQNEAQLDKSGLPSDRFFAERPEGSVSTLKIQRTQQEDSAVYLCASSPPVREGGEQFFGPGTRLTVL.